Presented here are 21 T cell receptor beta chains from one specimen sequenced in a study of blood T cell repertoires in COVID-19 (TCRdb year 2020). The library was generated by the immunoSEQ multiplex PCR assay. Here the immuneACCESS table is served through TCRdb, limited to in-frame sequences with V and J called. Missing clones are a known gap in these copies; in checked studies unresolved V genes cover under half, and the rest lacks a known reason. The sample table records tens of thousands of clones; 84% of these occur just once. Of the sample, about a sixth is held by the ten largest clones. Sequencing was carried out using peripheral blood. These receptors originate from a man aged 65 to 85 with active COVID-19.

V usage is TRBV7-9 and J usage is TRBJ1-2, with D unclear. The CDR3 has 15 residues. V lost 1 base to trimming and J lost 4 bases, with 13 bases between them. Germline V gives CDR1 SEHNR, CDR2 FQNEAQ (reference sequence). The CDR3 region is CASSLETVMSYGYTF. CDR3 nucleotides: TGTGCCAGCAGCTTAGAGACTGTAATGAGCTATGGCTACACCTTC. Complete variable domain (other parts from reference TRBV7-9 and TRBJ1-2): DTGVSQNPRHKITKRGQNVTFRCDPISEHNRLYWYRQTLGQGPEFLTYFQNEAQLEKSRLLSDRFSAERPKGSFSTLEIQRTEQGDSAMYLCASSLETVMSYGYTFGSGTRLTVV.

This chain links TRBV3-1 (or the pseudogene TRBV3-2) with TRBJ1-2, with D possibly matching TRBD1 (6 bases). CDR1 is LGHDT, CDR2 YNNKEL, per germline (reference sequence). Trimming stripped 0 bases from V and 8 bases from J, with 16 bases between. CDR3 length equals 15 residues. The CDR3 nucleotides read TGTGCCAGCAGCCAAGATACGACAGGCTCAGGAGGCTACACCTTC. Translated: CASSQDTTGSGGYTF.

The chain carries TRBV6-2 or TRBV6-3 and TRBJ1-5; D may be TRBD1 (6 bases). Per germline, CDR1 MNHEY and CDR2 SVGEGT. CDR3 size: 16 residues. Trimming took off 6 bases at V and 1 base at J, with 16 bases between the two ends. In DNA, the CDR3 is TGTGCCAGCAGCCCTTCAGGGGCCCTAAGCAATCAGCCCCAGCATTTT. It is translated as CASSPSGALSNQPQHF.

This clone has ten or more counts. The chain carries TRBV7-2 and TRBJ1-3; possible D gene TRBD1, 6 bases. The CDR3 totals 17 residues. Germline CDR1 reads SGHTA; CDR2 reads FQGNSA. V lost 5 bases to trimming and J lost 0 bases, with 17 bases between them. The CDR3 is CASSPQPGVGSGNTIYF. In nucleotides, the CDR3 is TGTGCCAGCAGCCCTCAGCCAGGGGTCGGCTCTGGAAACACCATATATTTT. Drawing the rest from reference TRBV7-2 and TRBJ1-3, the complete variable domain is GAGVSQSPSNKVTEKGKDVELRCDPISGHTALYWYRQSLGQGLEFLIYFQGNSAPDKSGLPSDRFSAERTGGSVSTLTIQRTQQEDSAVYLCASSPQPGVGSGNTIYFGEGSWLTVV.

Concerning this clone: A read error may account for a junction end that differs from germline. CDR3 loop: CAWTHLDREGF. The CDR3 nucleotides are TGTGCCTGGACCCACCTGGACAGGGAGGGGTTT. The rearrangement joins TRBV30 to TRBJ1-4; 8 bases fit TRBD1. Germline lookup yields CDR1 GTSNPN and CDR2 SVGIG (reference sequence). This CDR3 is 11 amino acids long.

The CDR3, as DNA: TGTGCCAGCAGCCAAACAGAGGCAGGGGGCACCGGGGAGCTGTTTTTT. This gives the protein CASSQTEAGGTGELFF. The gene calls are TRBV4-2 and TRBJ2-2, with 7 bases identical to TRBD1. The J segment lost 4 bases and the V segment lost 2 bases, leaving 7 bases of the junction unmatched. This CDR3 has 16 amino acids. From germline, CDR1 is LGHNA and CDR2 YNFKEQ.

The V call is TRBV11-2, the J call TRBJ1-4; weak D call: TRBD1 (6 bases). CDR1 is SGHAT and CDR2 is FQNNGV in the germline V gene. Trimming pared 5 bases from V and 7 bases from J, leaving 14 bases between. The CDR3 covers 14 residues. Here the CDR3 reads CASSLQGFGEKLFF. Here the CDR3 DNA reads TGTGCCAGCAGCCTTCAGGGGTTCGGTGAAAAACTGTTTTTT.

The V gene is TRBV29-1, the J gene TRBJ1-1; 11 bases align to TRBD1. Trimming removed 4 bases from V and 9 bases from J; junction bases left unmatched: 10. CDR1 and CDR2 (germline): SQVTM, ANQGSEA. There are 14 residues in the CDR3. The CDR3 reads CSVVSLGQGVQAFF. The CDR3, as DNA: TGCAGCGTTGTATCGCTGGGACAGGGGGTTCAAGCTTTCTTT.

J is TRBJ2-3 and V is TRBV11-2; 10 bases are a match to TRBD2. The V and J ends lost 5 bases and 4 bases, in that order; junction bases with no gene match: 9. The CDR3 has 16 residues. Germline V gene lookup returns CDR1 SGHAT and CDR2 FQNNGV. CDR3: CASSRNFGTSADTQYF. As DNA, the CDR3 is TGTGCCAGCAGCCGTAATTTTGGGACTAGCGCAGATACGCAGTATTTT. Looking up the rest from reference TRBV11-2 and TRBJ2-3 gives the full variable domain: EAGVAQSPRYKIIEKRQSVAFWCNPISGHATLYWYQQILGQGPKLLIQFQNNGVVDDSQLPKDRFSAERLKGVDSTLKIQPAKLEDSAVYLCASSRNFGTSADTQYFGPGTRLTVL.

The chain couples TRBV30 to TRBJ2-7, with D tentatively TRBD1 (6 bases). From germline, CDR1 is GTSNPN and CDR2 SVGIG (reference sequence). CDR3 length: 11 residues. With 8 bases removed from V and 9 bases from J, the gap between germline ends came to 17 bases. CDR3 in amino acids: CAQATKGGQYF. The CDR3 DNA reads TGTGCCCAGGCTACCAAAGGGGGGCAGTACTTC.

The chain has TRBV6-2 or TRBV6-3 and TRBJ2-7; 9 bases match TRBD1. V shed 4 bases and J 4 bases; nucleotides not matched to a gene: 11. The CDR3 length is 16 residues. The germline V gene has CDR1 MNHEY and CDR2 SVGEGT. CDR3 protein: CASSSRGTGKGYEQYF. In DNA form, the CDR3 reads TGTGCCAGCAGTTCCCGGGGGACAGGGAAAGGATACGAGCAGTACTTC.

This chain uses TRBV27 with TRBJ1-1; 9 bases match TRBD1. The CDR3 spans 12 residues. V shed 3 bases, J shed 11 bases, and the junction held 4 bases outside the gene matches. Per germline, CDR1 MNHEY and CDR2 SMNVEV (reference sequence). CDR3 in amino acids: CASSFNRGRAFF. CDR3 nucleotide sequence: TGTGCCAGCAGTTTCAACAGGGGGCGTGCTTTCTTT.

The chain is built from TRBV7-2 and TRBJ2-1; D is undetermined. V was pared by 3 bases and J by 5 bases, with 8 bases between. The CDR3 length is 13 residues. Looked up from germline, CDR1 is SGHTA and CDR2 is FQGNSA. CDR3 sequence: CASSLVRNNEQFF. In DNA form, the CDR3 reads TGTGCCAGCAGCTTGGTCAGGAACAATGAGCAGTTCTTC.

The chain has TRBV4-1 and TRBJ2-5, with 12 bases that match TRBD2. The CDR3 length is 19 residues. CDR1 and CDR2 (germline): MGHRA, YSYEKL. With 0 bases clipped from V and 4 bases from J, the junction kept 12 bases outside the gene matches. CDR3 nucleotides: TGCGCCAGCAGCCAAGAAGCTAGCGGGAGGGCCATTAAAGTAGAGACCCAGTACTTC. It encodes CASSQEASGRAIKVETQYF.

This clone was seen just once. The chain recombines TRBV27 with TRBJ1-1; TRBD1 aligns across 11 bases. J gave up 5 bases and V 5 bases, and 16 bases lay outside the gene matches. Germline loops: CDR1 MNHEY, CDR2 SMNVEV (reference sequence). This CDR3 comprises 18 residues. For the CDR3, the DNA is TGTGCCAGCAGTCCGACGGACAGGGGGCTTATTTTTTTGACTGAAGCTTTCTTT. Amino acids: CASSPTDRGLIFLTEAFF.

The chain recombines TRBV7-3 with TRBJ2-3; D gene uncertain. From germline, CDR1 is SGHTA and CDR2 FQGTGA. The V end was cut by 5 bases, the J end by 4 bases, with 10 bases between. The CDR3 spans 13 residues. For the CDR3, the DNA is TGTGCCAGCAGCCCGGCGGCAGCAGATACGCAGTATTTT. Its translation is CASSPAAADTQYF.

A few counts support this clone. This chain connects TRBV5-4 to TRBJ1-2; 7 bases line up with TRBD1. In germline, CDR1 is SGHNT, CDR2 YYREEE (reference sequence). This CDR3 comprises 14 residues. V shed 4 bases and J 4 bases; nucleotides not matched to a gene: 7. The CDR3 DNA reads as TGTGCCAGCAGCCCCAGGGGGGACGTCTATGGCTACACCTTC. Translation gives CASSPRGDVYGYTF.

The chain uses TRBV19 and TRBJ2-3; 12 positions agree with TRBD2. V was clipped by 1 base and J by 3 bases; unmatched bases: 5. The V gene's germline CDR1 is LNHDA and CDR2 SQIVND (reference sequence). CDR3 length: 17 residues. In DNA, the CDR3 is TGTGCCAGTAGTATAGGACTAGCGGGAGTGCGTACAGATACGCAGTATTTT. The encoded protein is CASSIGLAGVRTDTQYF.

The chain is built from TRBV2 and TRBJ1-2; possible D gene TRBD1, 6 bases. Germline V gives CDR1 SNHLY, CDR2 FYNNEI. With 6 bases removed from V and 2 bases from J, the gap between germline ends came to 13 bases. This CDR3 region has 14 residues. CDR3 in DNA: TGTGCCAGCAGCCAGGACAGCCCCAACTATGGCTACACCTTC. Its protein product is CASSQDSPNYGYTF.

The rearrangement joins TRBV7-6 to TRBJ2-7, with TRBD2 identical over 8 bases. The germline gives CDR1 SGHVS, CDR2 FNYEAQ. CDR3 length: 16 residues. Trimming cost V 5 bases and J 6 bases; bases outside gene matches: 15. This CDR3 reads CASSTTSGTPPSEQYF. In nucleotides, the CDR3 is TGTGCCAGCAGCACCACTAGCGGTACTCCACCCTCCGAGCAGTACTTC. The full variable domain, completed using reference TRBV7-6 and TRBJ2-7, is GAGVSQSPRYKVTKRGQDVALRCDPISGHVSLYWYRQALGQGPEFLTYFNYEAQQDKSGLPNDRFSAERPEGSISTLTIQRTEQRDSAMYRCASSTTSGTPPSEQYFGPGTRLTVT.

The chain has TRBV5-4 and TRBJ2-3; D ambiguous. V was shortened by 1 base and J by 0 bases, with 6 bases between the two germline ends. This CDR3 contains 14 residues. Germline lookup yields CDR1 SGHNT and CDR2 YYREEE (reference sequence). The CDR3 DNA sequence: TGTGCCAGCAGCTTGCCTTTAAGCACAGATACGCAGTATTTT. Its protein product is CASSLPLSTDTQYF.